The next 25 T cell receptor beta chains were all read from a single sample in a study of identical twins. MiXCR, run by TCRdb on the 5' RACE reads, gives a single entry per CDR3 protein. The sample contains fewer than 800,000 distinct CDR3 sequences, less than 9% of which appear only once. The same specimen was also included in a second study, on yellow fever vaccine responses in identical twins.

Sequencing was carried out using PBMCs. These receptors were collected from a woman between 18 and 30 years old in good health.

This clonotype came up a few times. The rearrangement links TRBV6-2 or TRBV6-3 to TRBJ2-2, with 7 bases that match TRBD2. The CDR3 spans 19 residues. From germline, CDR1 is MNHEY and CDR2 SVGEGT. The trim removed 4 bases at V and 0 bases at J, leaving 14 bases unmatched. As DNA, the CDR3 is TGTGCCAGCAGTTCCCCGTCGCGGGGGAGAGGCGCGAACACCGGGGAGCTGTTTTTT. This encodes CASSSPSRGRGANTGELFF.

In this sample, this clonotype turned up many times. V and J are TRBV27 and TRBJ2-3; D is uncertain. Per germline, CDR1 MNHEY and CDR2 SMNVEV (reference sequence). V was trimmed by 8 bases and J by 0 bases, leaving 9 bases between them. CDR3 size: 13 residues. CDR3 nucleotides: TGTGCCAGCCGGGCGGCTAGCACAGATACGCAGTATTTT. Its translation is CASRAASTDTQYF.

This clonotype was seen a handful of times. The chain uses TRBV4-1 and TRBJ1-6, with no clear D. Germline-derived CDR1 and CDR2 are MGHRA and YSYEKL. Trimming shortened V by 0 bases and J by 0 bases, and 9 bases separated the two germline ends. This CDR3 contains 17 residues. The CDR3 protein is CASSQEWVSSYNSPLHF. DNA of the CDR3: TGCGCCAGCAGCCAAGAGTGGGTTAGCTCCTATAATTCACCCCTCCACTTT.

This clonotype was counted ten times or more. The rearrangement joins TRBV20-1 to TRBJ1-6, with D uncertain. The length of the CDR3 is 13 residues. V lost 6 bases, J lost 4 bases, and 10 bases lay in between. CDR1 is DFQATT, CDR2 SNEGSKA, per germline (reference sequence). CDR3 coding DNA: TGCAGTGCCCCGGACCGATATAATTCACCCCTCCACTTT. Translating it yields CSAPDRYNSPLHF.

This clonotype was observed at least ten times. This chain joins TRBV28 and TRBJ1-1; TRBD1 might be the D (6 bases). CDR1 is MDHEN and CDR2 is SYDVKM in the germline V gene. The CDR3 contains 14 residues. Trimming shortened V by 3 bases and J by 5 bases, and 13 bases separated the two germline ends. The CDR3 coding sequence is TGTGCCAGCAGTTTCCCACAGGGTCGGACTGAAGCTTTCTTT. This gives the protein CASSFPQGRTEAFF.

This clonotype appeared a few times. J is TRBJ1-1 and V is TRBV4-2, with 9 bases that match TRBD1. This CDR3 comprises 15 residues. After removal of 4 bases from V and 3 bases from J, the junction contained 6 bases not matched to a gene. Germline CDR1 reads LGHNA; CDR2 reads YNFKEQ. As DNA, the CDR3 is TGTGCCAGCAGCCCCATGGACAGGGGAGACACTGAAGCTTTCTTT. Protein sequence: CASSPMDRGDTEAFF.

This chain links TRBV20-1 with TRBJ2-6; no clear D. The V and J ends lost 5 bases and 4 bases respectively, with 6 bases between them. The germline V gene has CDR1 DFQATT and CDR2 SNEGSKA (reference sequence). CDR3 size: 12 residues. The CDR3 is CSALSGANVLTF. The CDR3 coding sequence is TGCAGTGCTCTCTCCGGGGCCAACGTCCTGACTTTC.

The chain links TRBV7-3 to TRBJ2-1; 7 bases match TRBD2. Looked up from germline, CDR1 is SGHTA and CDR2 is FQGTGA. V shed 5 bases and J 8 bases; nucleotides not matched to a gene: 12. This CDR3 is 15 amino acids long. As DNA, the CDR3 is TGTGCCAGCAGCCCCGCTCGCGGGAGTTTGGATGAGCAGTTCTTC. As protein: CASSPARGSLDEQFF.

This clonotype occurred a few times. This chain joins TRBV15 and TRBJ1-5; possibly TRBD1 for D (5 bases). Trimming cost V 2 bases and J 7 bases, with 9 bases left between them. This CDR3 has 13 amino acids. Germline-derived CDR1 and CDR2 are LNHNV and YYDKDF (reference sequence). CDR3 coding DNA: TGTGCCACCAGCAGACAGGGCTGGCAGCCCCAGCATTTT. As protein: CATSRQGWQPQHF.

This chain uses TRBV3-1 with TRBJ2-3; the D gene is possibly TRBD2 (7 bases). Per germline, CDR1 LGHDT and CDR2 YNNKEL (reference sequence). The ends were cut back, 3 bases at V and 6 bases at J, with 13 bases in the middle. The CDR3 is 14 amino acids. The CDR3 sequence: CASSQPGGPDTQYF. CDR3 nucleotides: TGTGCCAGCAGCCAGCCGGGGGGCCCGGATACGCAGTATTTT.

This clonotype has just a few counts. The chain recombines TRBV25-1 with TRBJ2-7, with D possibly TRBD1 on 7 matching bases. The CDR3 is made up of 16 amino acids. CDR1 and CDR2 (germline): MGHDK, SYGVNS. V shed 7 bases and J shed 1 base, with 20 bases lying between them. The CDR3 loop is CASTRSRQGGSYEQYF. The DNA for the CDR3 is TGTGCCAGCACCAGAAGTCGGCAGGGGGGTTCCTACGAGCAGTACTTC.

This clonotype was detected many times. The CDR3 nucleotides read TGCGCCAGCAGCCAAGCCTCGAGCGGCTTAAATAATTCACCCCTCCACTTT. It encodes CASSQASSGLNNSPLHF. The V and J genes are TRBV4-1 and TRBJ1-6; D unresolved. The CDR3 runs 17 residues. CDR1 MGHRA and CDR2 YSYEKL come from the germline V gene. The V end was cut by 1 base, the J end by 5 bases, with 15 bases between.

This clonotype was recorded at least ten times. CDR3 in amino acids: CASQKTRQIHTEAFF. The DNA for the CDR3 is TGTGCCAGCCAAAAGACGAGGCAAATTCACACTGAAGCTTTCTTT. The chain employs TRBV2 and TRBJ1-1, with D hard to call. V was clipped by 8 bases and J by 3 bases, with 19 bases between them. CDR1 is SNHLY and CDR2 is FYNNEI in the germline V gene. This CDR3 region has 15 residues. Looking up the rest from reference TRBV2 and TRBJ1-1 gives the full variable domain: EPEVTQTPSHQVTQMGQEVILRCVPISNHLYFYWYRQILGQKVEFLVSFYNNEISEKSEIFDDQFSVERPDGSNFTLKIRSTKLEDSAMYFCASQKTRQIHTEAFFGQGTRLTVV.

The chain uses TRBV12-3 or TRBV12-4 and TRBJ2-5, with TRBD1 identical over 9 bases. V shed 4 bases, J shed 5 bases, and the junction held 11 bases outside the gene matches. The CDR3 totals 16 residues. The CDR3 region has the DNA TGTGCCAGCAGTTCTTACAGGGGGCGCGAAGTGGAGACCCAGTACTTC. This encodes CASSSYRGREVETQYF.

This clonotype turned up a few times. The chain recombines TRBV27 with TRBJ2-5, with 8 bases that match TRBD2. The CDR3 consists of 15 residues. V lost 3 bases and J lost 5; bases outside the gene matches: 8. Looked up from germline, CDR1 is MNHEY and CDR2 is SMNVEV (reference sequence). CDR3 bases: TGTGCCAGCAGTTTGTCCGGGAGGGCCTGGGAGACCCAGTACTTC. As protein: CASSLSGRAWETQYF.

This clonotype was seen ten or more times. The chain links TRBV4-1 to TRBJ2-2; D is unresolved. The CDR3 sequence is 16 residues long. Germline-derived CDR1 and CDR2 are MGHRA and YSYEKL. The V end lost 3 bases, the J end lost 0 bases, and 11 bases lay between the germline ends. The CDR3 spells CASSHQSRANTGELFF. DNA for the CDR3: TGCGCCAGCAGCCACCAGAGCCGAGCGAACACCGGGGAGCTGTTTTTT.

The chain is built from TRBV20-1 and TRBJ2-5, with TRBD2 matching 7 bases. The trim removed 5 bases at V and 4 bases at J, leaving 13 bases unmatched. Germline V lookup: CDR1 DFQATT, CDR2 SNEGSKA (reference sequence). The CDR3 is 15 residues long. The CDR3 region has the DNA TGCAGTGCTTACCCCCGTGCGGGAGCTCGAGAGACCCAGTACTTC. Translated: CSAYPRAGARETQYF.

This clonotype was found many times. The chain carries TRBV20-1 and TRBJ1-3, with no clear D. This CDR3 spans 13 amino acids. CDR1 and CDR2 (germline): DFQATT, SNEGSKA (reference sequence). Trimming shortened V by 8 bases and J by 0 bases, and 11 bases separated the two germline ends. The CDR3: CSTNTNSGNTIYF. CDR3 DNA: TGCAGTACTAACACCAACTCTGGAAACACCATATATTTT.

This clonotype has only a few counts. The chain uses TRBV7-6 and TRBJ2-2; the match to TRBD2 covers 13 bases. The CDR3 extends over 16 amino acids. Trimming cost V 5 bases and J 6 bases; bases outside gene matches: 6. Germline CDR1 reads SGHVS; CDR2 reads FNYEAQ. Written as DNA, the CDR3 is TGTGCCAGCAGCCTCGGACTAGCGGGAGCCCCCGGGGAGCTGTTTTTT. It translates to CASSLGLAGAPGELFF.

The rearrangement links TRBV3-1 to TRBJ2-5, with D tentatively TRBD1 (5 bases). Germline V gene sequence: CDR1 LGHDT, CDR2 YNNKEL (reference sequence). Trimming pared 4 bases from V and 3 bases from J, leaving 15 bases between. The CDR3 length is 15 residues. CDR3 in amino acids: CASSPGQTQKETQYF. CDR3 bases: TGTGCCAGCAGCCCAGGGCAGACTCAAAAAGAGACCCAGTACTTC.

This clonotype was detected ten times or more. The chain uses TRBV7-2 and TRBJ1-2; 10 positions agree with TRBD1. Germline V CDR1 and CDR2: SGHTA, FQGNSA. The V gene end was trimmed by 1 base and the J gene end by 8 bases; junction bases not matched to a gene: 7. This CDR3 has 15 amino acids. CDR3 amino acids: CASSLVSGTGEGYTF. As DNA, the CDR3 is TGTGCCAGCAGCTTAGTCTCTGGGACAGGGGAGGGCTACACCTTC.

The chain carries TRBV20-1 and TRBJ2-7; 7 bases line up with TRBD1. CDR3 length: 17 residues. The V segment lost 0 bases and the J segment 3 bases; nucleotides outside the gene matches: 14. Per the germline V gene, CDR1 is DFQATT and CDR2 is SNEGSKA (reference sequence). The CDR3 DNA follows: TGCAGTGCTAGAGACCCAAAGGGGGCTCTACCGATCTACGAGCAGTACTTC. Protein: CSARDPKGALPIYEQYF.

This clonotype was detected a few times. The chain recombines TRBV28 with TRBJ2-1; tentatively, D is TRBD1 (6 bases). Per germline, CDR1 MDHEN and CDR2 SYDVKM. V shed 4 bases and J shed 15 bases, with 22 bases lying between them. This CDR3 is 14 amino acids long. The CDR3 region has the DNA TGTGCCAGCAGTTCACTCCCACCGGACCAAGGGGGGTTCTTC. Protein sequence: CASSSLPPDQGGFF.

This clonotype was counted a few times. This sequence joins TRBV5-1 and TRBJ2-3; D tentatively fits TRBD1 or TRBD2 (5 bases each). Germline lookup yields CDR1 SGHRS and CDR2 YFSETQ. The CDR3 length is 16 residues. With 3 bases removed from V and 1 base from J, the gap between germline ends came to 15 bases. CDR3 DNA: TGCGCCAGCAGCTCAGGGACGGTTGGGGGCACAGATACGCAGTATTTT. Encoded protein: CASSSGTVGGTDTQYF.

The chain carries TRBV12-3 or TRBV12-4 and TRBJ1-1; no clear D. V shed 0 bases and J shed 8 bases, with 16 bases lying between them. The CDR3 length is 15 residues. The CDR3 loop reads CASSLAPSSTREAFF. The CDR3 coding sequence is TGTGCCAGCAGTTTAGCGCCTTCAAGTACCCGGGAAGCTTTCTTT.